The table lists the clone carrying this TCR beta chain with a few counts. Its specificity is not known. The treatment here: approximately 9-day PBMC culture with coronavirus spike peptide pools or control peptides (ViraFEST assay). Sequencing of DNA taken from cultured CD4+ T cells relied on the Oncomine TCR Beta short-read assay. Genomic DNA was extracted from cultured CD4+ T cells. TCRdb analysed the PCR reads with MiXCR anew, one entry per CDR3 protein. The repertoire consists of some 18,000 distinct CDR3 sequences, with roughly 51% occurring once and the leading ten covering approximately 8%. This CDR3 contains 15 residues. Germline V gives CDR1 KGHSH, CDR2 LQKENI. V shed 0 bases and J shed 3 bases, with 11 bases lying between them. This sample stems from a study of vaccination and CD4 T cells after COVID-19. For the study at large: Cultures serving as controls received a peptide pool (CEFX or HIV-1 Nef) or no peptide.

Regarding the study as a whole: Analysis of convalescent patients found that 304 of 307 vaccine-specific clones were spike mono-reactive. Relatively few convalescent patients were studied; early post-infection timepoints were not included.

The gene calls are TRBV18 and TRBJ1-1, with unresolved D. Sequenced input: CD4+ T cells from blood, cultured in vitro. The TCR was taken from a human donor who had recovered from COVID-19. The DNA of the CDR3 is TGTGCCAGCTCACCACCGGGAGGTAGGGACACTGAAGCTTTCTTT. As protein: CASSPPGGRDTEAFF.